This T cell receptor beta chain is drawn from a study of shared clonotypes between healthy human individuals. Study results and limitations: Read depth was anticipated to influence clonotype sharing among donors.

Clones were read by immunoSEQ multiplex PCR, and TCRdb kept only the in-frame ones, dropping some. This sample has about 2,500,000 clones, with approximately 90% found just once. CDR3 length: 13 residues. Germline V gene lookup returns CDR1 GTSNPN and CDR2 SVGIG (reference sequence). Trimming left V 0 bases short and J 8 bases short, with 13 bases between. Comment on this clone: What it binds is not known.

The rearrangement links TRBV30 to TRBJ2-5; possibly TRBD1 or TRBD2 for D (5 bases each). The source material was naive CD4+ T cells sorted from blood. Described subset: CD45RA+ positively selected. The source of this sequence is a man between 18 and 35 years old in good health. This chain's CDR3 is CAWSVGDQRTQYF. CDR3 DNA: TGTGCCTGGAGTGTAGGGGACCAGAGAACCCAGTACTTC.